What follows are 32 T cell receptor beta chains derived from one specimen sequenced in a study of tumor-infiltrating lymphocytes in primary liver carcinoma. Out of unsorted whole blood came the blood RNA, and germline DNA was extracted as well. The researchers produced TCR beta cDNA from roughly 500 ng total RNA with a constant-region primer. What produced the TCR beta libraries was three nested multiplex PCR rounds using slightly modified ARM-PCR. With TRBV1-TRBV30 forward primers and a C-beta reverse primer, the first two PCR rounds were run for 10 cycles each. TCRdb reprocessed the multiplex PCR reads via MiXCR and lists one record per CDR3 protein. The sample lists 190,000 or so distinct CDR3 sequences, roughly 61% occurring once. Source material: peripheral blood. The receptors originated from a woman between 55 and 75 years old with primary liver carcinoma and hepatitis B virus infection.

This clonotype has ten or more counts. The V gene is TRBV5-4, the J gene TRBJ2-5; no clear D. V lost 7 bases and J lost 4, with 8 bases in between. The V gene's germline CDR1 is SGHNT and CDR2 YYREEE (reference sequence). The CDR3 runs to 11 residues. The CDR3 spells CASDVGETQYF. In DNA, the CDR3 is TGTGCCAGCGATGTTGGAGAGACCCAGTACTTC.

This rearrangement joins TRBV6-1 to TRBJ1-2; D uncertain. Between the trimmed V and J ends, which lost 1 base and 1 base, there was a span of 13 bases. The V gene's germline CDR1 is MNHNS and CDR2 SASEGT. CDR3 length: 16 amino acids. This CDR3 reads CASSEVVAGYNYGYTF. The CDR3 bases are TGTGCCAGCAGTGAAGTAGTGGCAGGATATAACTATGGCTACACCTTC.

This chain joins TRBV18 and TRBJ1-1; D is undetermined. Germline loops: CDR1 KGHSH, CDR2 LQKENI. The CDR3 spans 13 residues. Trimming took 1 base from V and 7 from J, leaving 10 bases between them. CDR3: CASSPQRRIEAFF. The DNA of the CDR3 is TGTGCCAGCTCACCACAGAGGAGGATTGAAGCTTTCTTT.

This clonotype has just a few counts. The chain uses TRBV7-9 and TRBJ2-5; no clear D. Germline V gene lookup returns CDR1 SEHNR and CDR2 FQNEAQ (reference sequence). The CDR3 totals 14 residues. Trimming pared 7 bases from V and 2 bases from J, leaving 14 bases between. CDR3 coding DNA: TGTGCCAGCACCGACCTCGACCAGCAAGAGACCCAGTACTTC. It specifies CASTDLDQQETQYF.

In regard to this clonotype: A much bigger clone sits one base away, suggesting this may be a read error. The chain is built from TRBV6-1 and TRBJ2-7, with 7 bases fitting TRBD2. The V segment lost 8 bases and the J segment 4 bases; nucleotides outside the gene matches: 8. CDR3 length: 13 amino acids. Per germline, CDR1 MNHNS and CDR2 SASEGT. The CDR3 reads CASVCGSRYEQYF. CDR3 coding DNA: TGTGCCAGCGTCTGCGGGAGTAGGTACGAGCAGTACTTC.

Ten or more counts support this clonotype. The chain links TRBV4-1 to TRBJ2-3; D may match TRBD1 or TRBD2 (7 bases each). CDR1 MGHRA and CDR2 YSYEKL come from the germline V gene. The CDR3 sequence is 15 residues long. V lost 1 base and J lost 4, with 12 bases in between. The CDR3 bases are TGCGCCAGCAGCCAAGGACAGGGAGGGCCAGATACGCAGTATTTT. It codes for CASSQGQGGPDTQYF.

Comment on this clonotype: A much larger clonotype is one base distant, so this may be a read error. V is TRBV12-3 or TRBV12-4 and J is TRBJ2-7; D might be TRBD1 (9 bases). This CDR3 is built from 15 residues. CDR3 bases: TGTGCCAGCAGCCGGGCGGGGGGACAGGGCTACGGGCAGTACTTC. Amino acids: CASSRAGGQGYGQYF.

Notes on this clonotype: Because it lacks the conserved phenylalanine or tryptophan at the end, this CDR3 is likely a read error. This chain connects TRBV6-5 to TRBJ2-1, with no clear D. Deletions cut 6 bases from V and 6 bases from J, with 9 bases between. CDR1 and CDR2 (germline): MNHEY, SVGAGI. The CDR3 spans 12 residues. The chain's CDR3 is CASRSLTNEQFI. DNA for the CDR3: TGTGCCAGCAGGTCCCTCACCAATGAGCAGTTCATC.

In its sample, this clonotype was seen a few times. A read error may be the cause here, since a much bigger clone is one base away. The J gene is TRBJ2-3, the V gene TRBV29-1; 8 bases line up with TRBD1. The CDR3 covers 15 residues. Germline CDR1 is SQVTM and CDR2 is ANQGSEA. CDR3 DNA: TGCAGAGCCCAGGGGGCAGGGAAGAGCACAGATACGCAGTATTTT. Protein: CRAQGAGKSTDTQYF.

On this clonotype: The missing conserved phenylalanine or tryptophan at the end of this CDR3 makes a read error likely. V is TRBV11-1 and J is TRBJ2-3, with 9 bases matching TRBD1. The CDR3 extends over 15 amino acids. CDR1 is SGHAT and CDR2 is FQDESV in the germline V gene (reference sequence). The CDR3 bases are TGTGCCAACAGCCCACGACAGGGGGACACAGATACGCAGTATTAT. Residues: CANSPRQGDTDTQYY.

As to this clonotype: With a much larger clone just one base away, this may be a read error. The V gene is TRBV6-6, the J gene TRBJ1-1; weak D call: TRBD1 (6 bases). V was pared by 6 bases and J by 0 bases, with 17 bases between. Germline CDR1 MNHNY, CDR2 SVGAGI (reference sequence). The CDR3 has 16 residues. The CDR3 here is CASRPGWGRLNTEAFF. The DNA of the CDR3 is TGTGCCAGCAGGCCAGGGTGGGGGCGGTTGAACACTGAAGCTTTCTTT.

This clonotype was counted a single time. Relative to the germline gene, one junction end is altered; a read error may explain this. V is TRBV11-2 and J is TRBJ2-5; unclear D gene. CDR1 and CDR2 (germline): SGHAT, FQNNGV. This CDR3 comprises 13 residues. This CDR3 is CVSSSHSEETQCF. The CDR3 region has the DNA TGTGTCAGCAGCTCCCACTCCGAAGAGACCCAGTGCTTC.

A word on this clonotype: This sequence may be a read error, since a much larger clone differs from it by one base. The chain recombines TRBV6-6 with TRBJ2-3, with a possible D match to TRBD2 (6 bases). CDR1 and CDR2 from the germline V gene are MNHNY and SVGAGI (reference sequence). The CDR3 extends over 12 amino acids. The DNA for the CDR3 is TGTGCCGCGCGGGGCAGCACAAATACGCAGTATTTT. Encoded protein: CAARGSTNTQYF.

Comment on this clonotype: This clone may be a read error of a much larger clone one base away. V usage is TRBV6-1 and J usage is TRBJ1-5, with 7 positions matching TRBD1. The CDR3 length is 15 residues. Germline V gives CDR1 MNHNS, CDR2 SASEGT. CDR3 in amino acids: CANSERVTGNQPQHF. In DNA form, the CDR3 reads TGTGCCAACAGTGAACGGGTGACAGGGAATCAGCCCCAGCATTTT.

Turning to this clonotype: Germline and junction disagree at one end, which may indicate a read error. J is TRBJ2-2 and V is TRBV11-3; possible D gene TRBD2, 6 bases. CDR3 length equals 15 residues. Germline V lookup: CDR1 SGHNT, CDR2 YENEEA. The CDR3 here is CASSLGTIRTGGLFF. In DNA, the CDR3 is TGTGCCAGCAGCTTAGGAACTATAAGAACCGGGGGGCTGTTTTTT.

This rearrangement joins TRBV2 to TRBJ2-5; no clear D. The CDR3 totals 12 residues. Germline CDR1 reads SNHLY; CDR2 reads FYNNEI. The germline V and J ends were trimmed by 7 bases and 5 bases, with 11 bases remaining between them. Here the CDR3 reads CASTLSRETQYF. In DNA, the CDR3 is TGTGCCAGCACCCTGTCTAGGGAGACCCAGTACTTC.

A note on this clonotype: The junction does not match germline at one end; this may be a read error. This sequence joins TRBV11-2 and TRBJ2-1; D may be TRBD1 (5 bases). The CDR3 is made up of 14 amino acids. Germline V CDR1 and CDR2: SGHAT, FQNNGV. CDR3 residues: CAGSLSRATNEQFF. As DNA, the CDR3 is TGTGCCGGCAGCTTATCCAGGGCCACCAATGAGCAGTTCTTC.

This clonotype was observed once. This chain connects TRBV29-1 to TRBJ1-1; 8 bases match TRBD1. This CDR3 is 13 amino acids long. The germline V gene encodes CDR1 SQVTM and CDR2 ANQGSEA. The DNA for the CDR3 is TGCAACTTTGGGCCGGACAGGGCCACTGAAGCTTTCTTT. This sequence encodes CNFGPDRATEAFF.

With respect to this clonotype: This may be a read error: a much more frequent sequence differs by one nucleotide. V and J are TRBV29-1 and TRBJ2-1, with D perhaps matching TRBD2 (5 bases). Looked up from germline, CDR1 is SQVTM and CDR2 is ANQGSEA. The CDR3 loop spans 17 amino acids. Trimming left V 7 bases short and J 7 bases short, with 29 bases between. The DNA of the CDR3 is TGCAGCGCTCTTACCCCCCTATTAAGGGAGCCCGGGAATGAGCAGTTCTTC. Translated: CSALTPLLREPGNEQFF.

The chain has TRBV6-5 and TRBJ2-5, with D uncertain. The CDR3 is 16 amino acids. Germline V gene lookup returns CDR1 MNHEY and CDR2 SVGAGI. Trimming stripped 6 bases from V and 3 bases from J, with 20 bases between. Here the CDR3 DNA reads TGTGCCAGCAGCCCCCTCTCCGGAGTCAGCAAAGAGACCCAGTACTTC. As protein: CASSPLSGVSKETQYF.

This sequence joins TRBV7-9 and TRBJ2-7, with 10 bases identical to TRBD2. Germline V CDR1 and CDR2: SEHNR, FQNEAQ (reference sequence). CDR3 size: 14 residues. J lost 3 bases, V lost 5 bases, and 4 bases had no gene match. The CDR3 reads CASSPSGGHYEQYF. CDR3 nucleotides: TGTGCCAGCAGCCCTAGCGGGGGCCACTACGAGCAGTACTTC.

Comment on this clonotype: At one end the junction does not follow the germline gene, possibly because of a read error. This chain joins TRBV11-2 and TRBJ1-1, with no clear D. The CDR3 runs to 13 residues. CDR1 is SGHAT and CDR2 is FQNNGV in the germline V gene. CDR3 in amino acids: CVSSRGRRPDAFF. CDR3 in DNA: TGTGTCAGCAGCAGAGGTCGGCGGCCTGACGCTTTCTTT.

Concerning this clonotype itself: A single base separates this from a much larger clone, so it may be a read error. This rearrangement joins TRBV6-5 to TRBJ2-1; D is ambiguous. CDR1 MNHEY and CDR2 SVGAGI come from the germline V gene. V lost 6 bases, J lost 9 bases, and 12 bases lay in between. CDR3 length: 12 residues. CDR3 DNA: TGTGCCAGCAGACTTAGAAGGAGTGAGCAGTTCTTC. Translation gives CASRLRRSEQFF.

The chain uses TRBV4-1 and TRBJ2-7, with 9 bases lining up with TRBD1. Germline lookup yields CDR1 MGHRA and CDR2 YSYEKL. The CDR3 covers 16 residues. Unmatched junction bases numbered 11, after V lost 1 base and J lost 7 bases. The CDR3 sequence is CASSQVRTGALLEQYF. For the CDR3, the DNA is TGCGCCAGCAGCCAAGTTAGGACAGGGGCTCTCTTGGAGCAGTACTTC.

With respect to this clonotype: Since no conserved phenylalanine or tryptophan closes the CDR3, a read error is the likely cause. The limits of the CDR3 on the DNA are not certain, so only TCRdb's listed CDR3 is given. The chain uses TRBV11-2 and TRBJ2-2. Germline assignment: CDR1 SGHAT and CDR2 FQNNGV. Both ends counted, the CDR3 spans 14 residues. CDR3 in amino acids: CASSSGWGTGELLY.

Regarding this clonotype: Sequence at one end of the junction differs from germline and may be a read error. J is TRBJ2-1 and V is TRBV5-6, with 8 bases aligning to TRBD2. Per the germline V gene, CDR1 is SGHDT and CDR2 is YYEEEE. The length of the CDR3 is 16 residues. The CDR3 loop reads CTSSPLSGSSYNEQFF. As DNA, the CDR3 is TGTACCAGCAGCCCGCTAAGCGGGAGCTCCTACAATGAGCAGTTCTTC.

This clonotype came up a few times. The gene calls are TRBV5-1 and TRBJ2-7; D is ambiguous. This CDR3 contains 13 residues. Trimming cost V 0 bases and J 5 bases, with 9 bases left between them. Germline CDR1 and CDR2: SGHRS and YFSETQ. The CDR3 DNA reads TGCGCCAGCAGCTTGGCCAAGGGAAACGAGCAGTACTTC. It encodes CASSLAKGNEQYF. The full variable domain, in which reference TRBV5-1 and TRBJ2-7 provide the parts outside the CDR3, is KAGVTQTPRYLIKTRGQQVTLSCSPISGHRSVSWYQQTPGQGLQFLFEYFSETQRNKGNFPGRFSGRQFSNSRSEMNVSTLELGDSALYLCASSLAKGNEQYFGPGTRLTVT.

This rearrangement joins TRBV29-1 to TRBJ2-7, with 9 bases aligning to TRBD1. J gave up 11 bases and V 8 bases, and 19 bases lay outside the gene matches. Looked up from germline, CDR1 is SQVTM and CDR2 is ANQGSEA. The CDR3 is 14 residues long. The CDR3 region has the DNA TGCAGCATCGATCCAACCGGGACAGGGAGTGGGGAGTACTTC. It codes for CSIDPTGTGSGEYF.

This sequence joins TRBV5-4 and TRBJ1-1; D might be TRBD1 (6 bases). There are 15 residues in the CDR3. The germline CDR1 and CDR2 sequences are SGHNT and YYREEE (reference sequence). Trimming took 3 bases from V and 1 from J, leaving 13 bases between them. The CDR3 DNA reads TGTGCCAGCAGCTCGATACAGGGCCCGAACACTGAAGCTTTCTTT. Translating it yields CASSSIQGPNTEAFF. Combining the CDR3 with reference TRBV5-4 and TRBJ1-1 gives the whole variable domain ETGVTQSPTHLIKTRGQQVTLRCSSQSGHNTVSWYQQALGQGPQFIFQYYREEENGRGNFPPRFSGLQFPNYSSELNVNALELDDSALYLCASSSIQGPNTEAFFGQGTRLTVV.

Note on this clonotype: Because it lacks the conserved phenylalanine or tryptophan at the end, this CDR3 is likely a read error. The J gene is TRBJ2-2, the V gene TRBV11-1; D is unresolved. Trimming cost V 3 bases and J 3 bases, with 5 bases left between them. Germline loops: CDR1 SGHAT, CDR2 FQDESV (reference sequence). This CDR3 region has 13 residues. DNA of the CDR3: TGTGCCAGCAGCTTTTGGGACACCGGGGAGCTGTTTTCT. It yields the protein CASSFWDTGELFS.

On this clonotype: This clone may be a read error of a much larger clone one base away. The chain employs TRBV6-5 and TRBJ2-7; no clear D. The CDR3 length is 13 residues. Germline V gene data show CDR1 as MNHEY and CDR2 as SVGAGI. Written as DNA, the CDR3 is TGTGCCAGCAGTTACTCAGGCTTTTACGACCAGTACTTC. Protein sequence: CASSYSGFYDQYF.

For the CDR3, the DNA is TGCGCCAGCAGCCAAATAGGTCGAGCTAACACAGATACGCAGTATTTT. Translation gives CASSQIGRANTDTQYF. The V call is TRBV4-1, the J call TRBJ2-3; D ambiguous. V gave up 2 bases and J gave up 2 bases, with 14 bases separating them. This CDR3 region has 16 residues. Germline V gene lookup returns CDR1 MGHRA and CDR2 YSYEKL.